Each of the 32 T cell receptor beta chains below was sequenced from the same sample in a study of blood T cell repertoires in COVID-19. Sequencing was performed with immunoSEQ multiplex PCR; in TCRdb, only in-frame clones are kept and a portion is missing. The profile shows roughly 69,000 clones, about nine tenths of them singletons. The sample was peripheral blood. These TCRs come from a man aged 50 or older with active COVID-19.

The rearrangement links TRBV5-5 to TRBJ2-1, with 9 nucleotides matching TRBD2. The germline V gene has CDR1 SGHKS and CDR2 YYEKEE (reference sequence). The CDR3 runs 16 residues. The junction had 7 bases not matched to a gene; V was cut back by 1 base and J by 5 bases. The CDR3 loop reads CASSLLNSGSNNEQFF. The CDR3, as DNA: TGTGCCAGCAGCTTGTTAAATAGCGGGAGCAACAATGAGCAGTTCTTC.

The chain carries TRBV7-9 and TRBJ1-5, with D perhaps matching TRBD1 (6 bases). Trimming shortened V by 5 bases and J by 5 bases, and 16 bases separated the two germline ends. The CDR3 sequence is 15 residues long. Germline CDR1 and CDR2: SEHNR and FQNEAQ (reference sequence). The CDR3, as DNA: TGTGCCAGCAGCAAATGGGCAGGGGTGGATCAGCCCCAGCATTTT. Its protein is CASSKWAGVDQPQHF.

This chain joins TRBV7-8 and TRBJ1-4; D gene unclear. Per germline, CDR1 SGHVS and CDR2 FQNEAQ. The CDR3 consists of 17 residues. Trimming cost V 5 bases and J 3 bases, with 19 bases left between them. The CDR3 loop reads CASSPRRTMSSNEKLFF. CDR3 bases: TGTGCCAGCAGCCCACGTCGGACTATGTCTTCTAATGAAAAACTGTTTTTT.

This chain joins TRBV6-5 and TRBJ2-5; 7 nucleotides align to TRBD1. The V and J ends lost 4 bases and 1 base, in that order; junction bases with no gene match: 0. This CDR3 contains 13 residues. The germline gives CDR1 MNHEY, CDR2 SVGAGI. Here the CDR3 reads CASSWTGQETQYF. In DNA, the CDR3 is TGTGCCAGCAGTTGGACAGGCCAAGAGACCCAGTACTTC.

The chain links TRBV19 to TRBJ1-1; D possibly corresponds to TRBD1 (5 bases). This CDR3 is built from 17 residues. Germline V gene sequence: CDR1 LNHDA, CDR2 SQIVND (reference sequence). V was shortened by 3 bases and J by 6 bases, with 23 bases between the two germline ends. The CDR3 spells CASSMASRYLWGAEAFF. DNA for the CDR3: TGTGCCAGTAGTATGGCCAGCCGCTACCTTTGGGGGGCTGAAGCTTTCTTT.

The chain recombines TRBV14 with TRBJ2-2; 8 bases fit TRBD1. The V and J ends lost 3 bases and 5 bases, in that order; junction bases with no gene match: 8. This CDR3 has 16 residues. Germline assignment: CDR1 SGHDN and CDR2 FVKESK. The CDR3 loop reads CASSQIEQGVTGELFF. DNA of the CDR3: TGTGCCAGCAGCCAGATCGAACAGGGGGTGACCGGGGAGCTGTTTTTT.

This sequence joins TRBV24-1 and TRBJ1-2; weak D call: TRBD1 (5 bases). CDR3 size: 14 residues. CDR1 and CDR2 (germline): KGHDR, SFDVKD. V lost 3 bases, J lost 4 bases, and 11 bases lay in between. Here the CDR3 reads CATSDVGRGYGYTF. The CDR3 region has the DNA TGTGCCACCAGTGATGTGGGAAGGGGCTATGGCTACACCTTC.

The CDR3 DNA reads as TGTGCCAGCAGCCTCGGGACTAGCGGGATGTTAACAGATACGCAGTATTTT. Translating it yields CASSLGTSGMLTDTQYF. The chain uses TRBV5-4 and TRBJ2-3; 13 positions match TRBD2. The CDR3 sequence is 17 residues long. Trimming cost V 4 bases and J 3 bases; bases outside gene matches: 8. CDR1 is SGHNT and CDR2 is YYREEE in the germline V gene (reference sequence).

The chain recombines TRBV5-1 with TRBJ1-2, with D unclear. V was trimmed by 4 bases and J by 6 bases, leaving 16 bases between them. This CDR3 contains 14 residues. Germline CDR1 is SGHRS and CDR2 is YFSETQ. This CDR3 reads CASSPGVSANGYTF. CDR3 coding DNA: TGCGCCAGCAGCCCGGGAGTTTCGGCAAATGGCTACACCTTC.

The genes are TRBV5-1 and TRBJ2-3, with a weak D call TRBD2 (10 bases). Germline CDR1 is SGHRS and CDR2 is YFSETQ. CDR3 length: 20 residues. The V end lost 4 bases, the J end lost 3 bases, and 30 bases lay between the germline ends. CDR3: CASSRGDRASGRAGTDTQYF. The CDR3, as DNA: TGCGCCAGCAGCCGGGGGGACAGGGCAAGCGGGAGGGCCGGGACAGATACGCAGTATTTT.

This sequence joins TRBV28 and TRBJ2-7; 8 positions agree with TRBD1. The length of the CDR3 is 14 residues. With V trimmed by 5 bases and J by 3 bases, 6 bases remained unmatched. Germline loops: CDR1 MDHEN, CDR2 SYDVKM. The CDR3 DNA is TGTGCCAGCAGTCCACGGACAGGGCTCTACGAGCAGTACTTC. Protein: CASSPRTGLYEQYF.

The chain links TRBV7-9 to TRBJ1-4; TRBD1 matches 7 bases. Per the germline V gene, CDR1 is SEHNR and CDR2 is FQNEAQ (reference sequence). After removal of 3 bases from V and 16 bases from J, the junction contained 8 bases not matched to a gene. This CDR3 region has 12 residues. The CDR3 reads CASSLLGTAPFF. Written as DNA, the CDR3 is TGTGCCAGCAGCTTGCTAGGGACAGCACCGTTTTTT.

The CDR3 sequence: CASRAGLAGYGGTGELFF. CDR3 nucleotide sequence: TGTGCCAGCAGGGCGGGACTAGCGGGATATGGGGGCACCGGGGAGCTGTTTTTT. The gene calls are TRBV5-4 and TRBJ2-2, with 13 bases lining up with TRBD2. V was clipped by 5 bases and J by 4 bases; unmatched bases: 11. Germline values: CDR1 SGHNT, CDR2 YYREEE (reference sequence). The CDR3 is 18 amino acids.

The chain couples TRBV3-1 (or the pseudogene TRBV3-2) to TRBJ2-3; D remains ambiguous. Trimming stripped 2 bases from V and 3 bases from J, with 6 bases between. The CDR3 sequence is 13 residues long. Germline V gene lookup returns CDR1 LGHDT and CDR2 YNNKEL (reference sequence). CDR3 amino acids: CASSQISTDTQYF. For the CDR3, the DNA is TGTGCCAGCAGCCAAATCTCGACAGATACGCAGTATTTT.

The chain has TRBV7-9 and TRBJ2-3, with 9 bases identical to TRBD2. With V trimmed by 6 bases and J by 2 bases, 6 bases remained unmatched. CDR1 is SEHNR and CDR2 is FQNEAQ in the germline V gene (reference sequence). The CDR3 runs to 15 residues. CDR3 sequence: CASRRGGANTDTQYF. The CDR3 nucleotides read TGTGCCAGCAGGCGCGGGGGGGCTAACACAGATACGCAGTATTTT.

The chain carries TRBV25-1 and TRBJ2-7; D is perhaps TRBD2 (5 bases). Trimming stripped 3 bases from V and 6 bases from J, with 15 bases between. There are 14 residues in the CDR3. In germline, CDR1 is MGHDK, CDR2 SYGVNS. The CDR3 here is CASSDSGIPGEQYF. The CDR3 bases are TGTGCCAGCAGTGATTCCGGGATCCCCGGCGAGCAGTACTTC.

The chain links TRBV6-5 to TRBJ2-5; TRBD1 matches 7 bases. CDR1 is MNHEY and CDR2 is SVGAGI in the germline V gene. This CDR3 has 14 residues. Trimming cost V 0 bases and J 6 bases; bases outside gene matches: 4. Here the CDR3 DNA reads TGTGCCAGCAGTTACTCTGGGACAGTCAAGACCCAGTACTTC. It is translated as CASSYSGTVKTQYF.

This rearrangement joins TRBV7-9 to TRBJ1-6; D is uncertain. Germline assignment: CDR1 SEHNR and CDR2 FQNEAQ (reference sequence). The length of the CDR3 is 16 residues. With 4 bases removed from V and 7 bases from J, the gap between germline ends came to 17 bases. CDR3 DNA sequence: TGTGCCAGCAGCTCCTCGAACACCGTCCCGAATTCACCCCTCCACTTT. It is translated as CASSSSNTVPNSPLHF.

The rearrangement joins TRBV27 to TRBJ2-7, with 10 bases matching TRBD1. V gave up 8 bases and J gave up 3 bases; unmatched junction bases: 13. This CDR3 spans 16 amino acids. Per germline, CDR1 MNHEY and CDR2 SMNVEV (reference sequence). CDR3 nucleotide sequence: TGTGCCAGCGGATCTCGACCGGGGACAGGGGACTACGAGCAGTACTTC. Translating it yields CASGSRPGTGDYEQYF.

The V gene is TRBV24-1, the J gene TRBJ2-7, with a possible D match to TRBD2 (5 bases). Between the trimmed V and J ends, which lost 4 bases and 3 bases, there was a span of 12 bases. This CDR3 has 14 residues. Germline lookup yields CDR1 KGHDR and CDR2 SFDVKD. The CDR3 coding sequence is TGTGCCACCAGTGACCGGAGGCATGGCTACGAGCAGTACTTC. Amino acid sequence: CATSDRRHGYEQYF.

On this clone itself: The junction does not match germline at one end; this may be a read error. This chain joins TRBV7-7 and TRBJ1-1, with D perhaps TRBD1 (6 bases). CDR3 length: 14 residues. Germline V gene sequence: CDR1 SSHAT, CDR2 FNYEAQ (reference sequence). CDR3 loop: CASSLLTGNTEAFF. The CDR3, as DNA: TGTGCTAGCAGCCTACTGACAGGGAACACTGAAGCTTTCTTT. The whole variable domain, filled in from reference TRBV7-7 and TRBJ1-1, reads GAGVSQSPRYKVTKRGQDVTLRCDPISSHATLYWYQQALGQGPEFLTYFNYEAQPDKSGLPSDRFSAERPEGSISTLTIQRTEQRDSAMYRCASSLLTGNTEAFFGQGTRLTVV.

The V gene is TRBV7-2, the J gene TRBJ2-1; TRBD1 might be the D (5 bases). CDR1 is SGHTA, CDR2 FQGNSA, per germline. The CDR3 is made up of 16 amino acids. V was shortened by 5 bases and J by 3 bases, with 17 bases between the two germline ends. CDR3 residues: CASSHLLGQGYNEQFF. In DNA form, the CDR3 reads TGTGCCAGCAGCCACCTTTTGGGGCAGGGCTACAATGAGCAGTTCTTC.

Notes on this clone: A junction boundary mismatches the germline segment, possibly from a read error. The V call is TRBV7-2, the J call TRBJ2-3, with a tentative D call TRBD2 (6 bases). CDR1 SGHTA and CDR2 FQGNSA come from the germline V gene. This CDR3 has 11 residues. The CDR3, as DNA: TGTGCCAGCAGCTTAGGACGGGAGTCGGATTTT. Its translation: CASSLGRESDF.

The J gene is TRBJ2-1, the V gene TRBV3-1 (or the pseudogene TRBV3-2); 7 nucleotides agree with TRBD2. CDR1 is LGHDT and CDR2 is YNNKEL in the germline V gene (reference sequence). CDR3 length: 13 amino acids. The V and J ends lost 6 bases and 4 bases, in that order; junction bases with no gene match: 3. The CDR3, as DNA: TGTGCCAGCAGTCGACTAGCATACAATGAGCAGTTCTTC. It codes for CASSRLAYNEQFF.

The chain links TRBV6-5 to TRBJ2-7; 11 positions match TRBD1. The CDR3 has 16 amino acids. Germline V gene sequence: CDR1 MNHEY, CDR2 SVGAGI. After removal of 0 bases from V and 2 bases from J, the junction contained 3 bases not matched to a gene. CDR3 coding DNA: TGTGCCAGCAGTTACTCCGGACAGGGGGCTCCCTACGAGCAGTACTTC. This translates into CASSYSGQGAPYEQYF.

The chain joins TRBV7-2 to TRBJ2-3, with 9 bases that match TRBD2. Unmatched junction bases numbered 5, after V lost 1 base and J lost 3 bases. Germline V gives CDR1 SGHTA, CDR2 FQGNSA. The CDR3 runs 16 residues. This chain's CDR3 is CASSLGLLAGTDTQYF. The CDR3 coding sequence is TGTGCCAGCAGCTTAGGGCTACTAGCGGGTACAGATACGCAGTATTTT. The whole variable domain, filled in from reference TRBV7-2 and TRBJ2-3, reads GAGVSQSPSNKVTEKGKDVELRCDPISGHTALYWYRQSLGQGLEFLIYFQGNSAPDKSGLPSDRFSAERTGGSVSTLTIQRTQQEDSAVYLCASSLGLLAGTDTQYFGPGTRLTVL.

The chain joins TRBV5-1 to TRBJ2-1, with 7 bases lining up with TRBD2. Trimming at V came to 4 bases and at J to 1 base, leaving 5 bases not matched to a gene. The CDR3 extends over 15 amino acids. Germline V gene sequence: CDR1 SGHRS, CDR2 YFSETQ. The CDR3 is CASSPWGGSYNEQFF. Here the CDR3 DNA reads TGCGCCAGCAGCCCCTGGGGGGGATCCTACAATGAGCAGTTCTTC.

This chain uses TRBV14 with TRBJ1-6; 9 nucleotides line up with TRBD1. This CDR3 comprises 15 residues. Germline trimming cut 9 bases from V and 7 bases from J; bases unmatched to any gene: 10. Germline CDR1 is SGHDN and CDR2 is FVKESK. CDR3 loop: CASKPGQGSNSPLHF. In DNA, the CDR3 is TGTGCCAGTAAACCGGGACAGGGTTCGAATTCACCCCTCCACTTT.

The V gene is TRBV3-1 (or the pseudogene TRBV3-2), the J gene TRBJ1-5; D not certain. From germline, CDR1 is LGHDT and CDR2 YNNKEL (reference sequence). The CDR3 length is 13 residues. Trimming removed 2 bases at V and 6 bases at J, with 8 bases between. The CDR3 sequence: CASSQSSSQPQHF. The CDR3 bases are TGTGCCAGCAGCCAATCAAGTAGTCAGCCCCAGCATTTT.

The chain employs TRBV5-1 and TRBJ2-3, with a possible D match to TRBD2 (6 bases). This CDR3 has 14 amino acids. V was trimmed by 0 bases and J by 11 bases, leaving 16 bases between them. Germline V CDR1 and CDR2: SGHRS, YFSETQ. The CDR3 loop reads CASSLGTTRGRQYF. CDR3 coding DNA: TGCGCCAGCAGCTTGGGGACTACCCGGGGGAGGCAGTATTTT.

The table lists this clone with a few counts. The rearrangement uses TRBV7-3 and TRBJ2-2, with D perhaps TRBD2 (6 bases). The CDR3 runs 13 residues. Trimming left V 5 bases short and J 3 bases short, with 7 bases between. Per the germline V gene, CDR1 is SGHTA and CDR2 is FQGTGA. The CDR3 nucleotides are TGTGCCAGCAGCCGGGACTACACCGGGGAGCTGTTTTTT. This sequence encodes CASSRDYTGELFF.

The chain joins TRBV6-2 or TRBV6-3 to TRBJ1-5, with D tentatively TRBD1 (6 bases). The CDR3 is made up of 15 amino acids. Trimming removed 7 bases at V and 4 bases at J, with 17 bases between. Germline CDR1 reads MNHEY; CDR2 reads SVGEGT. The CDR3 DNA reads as TGTGCCAGCACCCCCTCGGGACAAATGAATCAGCCCCAGCATTTT. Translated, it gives CASTPSGQMNQPQHF.